What follows are 9 T cell receptor beta chains derived from one specimen sequenced in a study of T cell changes during pregnancy in multiple sclerosis (dated by TCRdb to the late 2010s). The library relied on the immunoSEQ multiplex PCR assay. TCRdb re-hosts the immuneACCESS table, in-frame sequences only. Its copies lack some clones; in the studies checked, an unresolved V gene accounts for under half of them, and the cause for the rest is not known. In all, the sample holds 90,000 to 100,000 clones, and about 91% of those were seen once. Clones ranked in the top ten supply 2% to 3% of the sample. This material consisted of peripheral blood, taken after pregnancy. All receptors come from a female donor in good health, enrolled as a control in a pregnancy study.

The chain combines TRBV19 with TRBJ2-2; 12 positions agree with TRBD2. Trimming cost V 5 bases and J 5 bases; bases outside gene matches: 6. Germline CDR1 reads LNHDA; CDR2 reads SQIVND (reference sequence). This CDR3 comprises 16 residues. The CDR3 DNA follows: TGTGCCAGTAGTCTCGCTAGCGGGAGGGTGACCGGGGAGCTGTTTTTT. Translation gives CASSLASGRVTGELFF.

This chain connects TRBV28 to TRBJ2-5; TRBD2 might be the D (6 bases). Germline values: CDR1 MDHEN, CDR2 SYDVKM. The CDR3 runs to 12 residues. V lost 6 bases and J 7 bases, leaving 12 bases between the germline ends. DNA of the CDR3: TGTGCCAGCAGCTCTGGACTAAGGACCCAGTACTTC. Translated: CASSSGLRTQYF.

J is TRBJ2-7 and V is TRBV6-5; maybe TRBD1 (6 bases). V lost 5 bases and J 0 bases, leaving 11 bases between the germline ends. The V gene's germline CDR1 is MNHEY and CDR2 SVGAGI. CDR3 length: 14 residues. The CDR3 coding sequence is TGTGCCAGCAGTCCGCGACAGGTCTCCTACGAGCAGTACTTC. It translates to CASSPRQVSYEQYF.

J is TRBJ1-4 and V is TRBV2; D perhaps matches TRBD1 (5 bases). Trimming removed 3 bases at V and 7 bases at J, with 15 bases between. Germline CDR1 is SNHLY and CDR2 is FYNNEI. The CDR3 totals 15 residues. The CDR3 coding sequence is TGTGCCAGCAGTGATGTGGCGGGGGTTCGTGAAAAACTGTTTTTT. Its protein is CASSDVAGVREKLFF.

This chain joins TRBV19 and TRBJ1-2, with a weak D call TRBD1 (5 bases). V shed 3 bases and J shed 7 bases, with 15 bases lying between them. This CDR3 has 14 amino acids. Germline lookup yields CDR1 LNHDA and CDR2 SQIVND (reference sequence). In DNA form, the CDR3 reads TGTGCCAGTAGTATCATAGGCAGGGCCGGTGGCTACACCTTC. It is translated as CASSIIGRAGGYTF.

The CDR3 loop is CASSPLVGGAKSYEQYF. Here the CDR3 DNA reads TGTGCCAGCAGCCCACTTGTCGGGGGGGCGAAGTCCTACGAGCAGTACTTC. The chain couples TRBV4-2 to TRBJ2-5; TRBD2 matches at 8 bases. The end of the DNA fits TRBJ2-7 better, so the J call may be wrong. Germline CDR1 LGHNA, CDR2 YNFKEQ. This CDR3 spans 17 amino acids.

The chain combines TRBV11-2 with TRBJ2-4, with 8 bases fitting TRBD2. CDR1 is SGHAT and CDR2 is FQNNGV in the germline V gene. CDR3 size: 11 residues. The junction had 4 bases not matched to a gene; V was cut back by 5 bases and J by 13 bases. In nucleotides, the CDR3 is TGTGCCAGCAGCCCCGGGACTAGACAGTACTTC. This codes for CASSPGTRQYF.

CDR3 amino acids: CAISPGGGNTIYF. The CDR3 DNA is TGTGCCATCTCCCCAGGGGGTGGAAACACCATATATTTT. V and J are TRBV25-1 and TRBJ1-3, with TRBD1 identical over 7 bases. The CDR3 consists of 13 residues. Trimming cost V 10 bases and J 3 bases; bases outside gene matches: 6. Germline CDR1 MGHDK, CDR2 SYGVNS.

The CDR3 DNA sequence: TGTGCCAGCAGACGGACTAGCGGGAGAGCAGATACGCAGTATTTT. This sequence encodes CASRRTSGRADTQYF. The V and J genes are TRBV28 and TRBJ2-3; 13 positions match TRBD2. The CDR3 length is 15 residues. CDR1 is MDHEN, CDR2 SYDVKM, per germline. The J segment lost 4 bases and the V segment lost 6 bases, leaving 4 bases of the junction unmatched.